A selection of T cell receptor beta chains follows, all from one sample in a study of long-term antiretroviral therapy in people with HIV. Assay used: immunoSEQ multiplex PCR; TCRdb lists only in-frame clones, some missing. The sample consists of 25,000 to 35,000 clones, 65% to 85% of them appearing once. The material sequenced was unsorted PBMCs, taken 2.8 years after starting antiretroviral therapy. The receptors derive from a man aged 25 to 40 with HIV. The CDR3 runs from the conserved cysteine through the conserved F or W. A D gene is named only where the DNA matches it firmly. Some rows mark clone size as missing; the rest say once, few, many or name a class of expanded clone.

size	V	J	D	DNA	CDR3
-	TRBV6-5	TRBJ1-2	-	TGTGCCAGCAGTTACCACGGACAGCGGTTCTACACCTTC	CASSYHGQRFYTF
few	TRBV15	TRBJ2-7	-	TGTGCCACCAGCAGAGAAGGCGGGGCCGCTTACGAGCAGTACTTC	CATSREGGAAYEQYF
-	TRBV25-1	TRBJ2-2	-	TGTGCCAGCCGCAAGAGGGGGGCTGGCACCGGGGAGCTGTTTTTT	CASRKRGAGTGELFF
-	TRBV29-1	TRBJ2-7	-	TGCAGCGTTGAGGGGCAGCCGGGGGATTACGAGCAGTACTTC	CSVEGQPGDYEQYF
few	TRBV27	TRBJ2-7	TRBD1	TGTGCCAGCAGTGTATCCGGGACAGGCTACGAGCAGTACTTC	CASSVSGTGYEQYF
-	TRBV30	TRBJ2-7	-	TGTGCCTGGAATAGCGCAACGTTAAACTACGAGCAGTACTTC	CAWNSATLNYEQYF
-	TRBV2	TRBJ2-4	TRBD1	TGTGCCAGCAGGGACAGGGGGGTAGCCAAAAACATTCAGTACTTC	CASRDRGVAKNIQYF
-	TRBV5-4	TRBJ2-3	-	TGTGCCACCCGACAGGTTTCTTCCCCAGATACGCAGTATTTT	CATRQVSSPDTQYF
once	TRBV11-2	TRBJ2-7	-	TGTGCCAGCAGCGGTCAGACCGGGACAAAGCCCCTCGAGCAGTACTTC	CASSGQTGTKPLEQYF
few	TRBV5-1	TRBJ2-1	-	TGCGCCAGCAGTGGAGCGGGCCCCTACAATGAGCAGTTCTTC	CASSGAGPYNEQFF
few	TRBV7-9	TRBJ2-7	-	TGTGCCAGCAGCATCGGAATATACGAGCAGTACTTC	CASSIGIYEQYF
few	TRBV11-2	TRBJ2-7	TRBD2	TGTGCCAGCAGCTTAAAACTTAGCGGGATACAAACTCTATCCTACGAGCAGTACTTC	CASSLKLSGIQTLSYEQYF
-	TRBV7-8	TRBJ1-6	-	TGTGCCAGCAGCTTAGCACAGGGCCAGTTTAGGACCCTCCACTTT	CASSLAQGQFRTLHF
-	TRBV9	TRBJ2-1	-	TGTGCCAGCAGCGTCGGCCCCGCCGGGAATGAGCAGTTCTTC	CASSVGPAGNEQFF
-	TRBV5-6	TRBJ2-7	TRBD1	TGTGCCAGCAGCCCAGGGGGCGCGGAGCAGTACTTC	CASSPGGAEQYF
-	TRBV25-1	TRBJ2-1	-	TGTGCCAGCAGTGACAGGATGGCCTACAATGAGCAGTTCTTC	CASSDRMAYNEQFF
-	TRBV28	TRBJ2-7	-	TGTGCCAGCAGTTTATCTCCCCAGGGCCTCTCCTACGAGCAGTACTTC	CASSLSPQGLSYEQYF
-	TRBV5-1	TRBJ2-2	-	TGCGCCAGCTACGTACAGGCGGGCACCGGGGAGCTGTTTTTT	CASYVQAGTGELFF
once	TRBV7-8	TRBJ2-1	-	TGTGCCAGCAGCTTAGCGGGCATTTCCTACAATGAGCAGTTCTTC	CASSLAGISYNEQFF
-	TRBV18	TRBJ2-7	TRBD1	TGTGCCAGCTCACCCCGGCAGGGGGCCTACGAGCAGTACTTC	CASSPRQGAYEQYF
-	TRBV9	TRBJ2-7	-	TGTGCCAGCAGCGGAACAGGCGACGCCTACGAGCAGTACTTC	CASSGTGDAYEQYF
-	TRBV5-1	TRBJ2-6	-	TGCGCCAGCAGCTTGTTGTCTGGGGCCAACGTCCTGACTTTC	CASSLLSGANVLTF
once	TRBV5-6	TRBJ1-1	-	TGTGCCAGCAGCTTGACAGGCGGCACTGAAGCTTTCTTT	CASSLTGGTEAFF
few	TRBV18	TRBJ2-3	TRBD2	TGTGCCAGCTCACCGGGACTAGCGGGGGGACCAGATACGCAGTATTTT	CASSPGLAGGPDTQYF
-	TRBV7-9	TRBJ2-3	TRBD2	TGTGCCAGCAACCCTATCGGACTAGCCAAGAGCCGCACAGATACGCAGTATTTT	CASNPIGLAKSRTDTQYF
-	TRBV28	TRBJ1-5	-	TGTGCCAGCAGCCGGAGGTCCCAGCCCCAGCATTTT	CASSRRSQPQHF
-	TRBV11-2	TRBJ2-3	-	TGTGCCAGCAGCCTCGTAAGGAGCACAGATACGCAGTATTTT	CASSLVRSTDTQYF
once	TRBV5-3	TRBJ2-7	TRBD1	TGTGCCAGAAGCTTGGATTTGGGACAGGGGCGCTTTCTTACCTACGAGCAGTACTTC	CARSLDLGQGRFLTYEQYF
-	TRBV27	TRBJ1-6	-	TGTGCCAGCAGTTTGCACAGGGTAGATTCACCCCTCCACTTT	CASSLHRVDSPLHF
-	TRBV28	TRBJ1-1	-	TGTGCCAGCAGTTTCCAGTTGCCGAACACTGAAGCTTTCTTT	CASSFQLPNTEAFF
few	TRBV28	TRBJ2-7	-	TGTGCCAGCAGTCCCCCCGACAGGCCCTACGAGCAGTACTTC	CASSPPDRPYEQYF
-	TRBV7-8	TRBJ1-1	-	TGTGCCAGCAGCTTGGCCAGTTCGGCGGTTGGGATTGGGAATGGGGCTTTCTTT	CASSLASSAVGIGNGAFF
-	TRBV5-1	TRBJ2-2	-	TGCGCCAGCAGCGGAGGGACGCCCTTAAGCACCGGGGAGCTGTTTTTT	CASSGGTPLSTGELFF
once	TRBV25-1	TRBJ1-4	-	TGTGCCAGCAGTGATTTTAGGCAGTTTAATGAAAAACTGTTTTTT	CASSDFRQFNEKLFF
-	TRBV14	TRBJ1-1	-	TGTGCCAGCAGCCCGTTGGGGAGGGTAAACCTCGTCGAAGCTTTCTTT	CASSPLGRVNLVEAFF